The 8 T cell receptor beta chains presented below share a single source sample, sequenced in a study of shared clonotypes between healthy human individuals. Profiled with immunoSEQ multiplex PCR; TCRdb holds only in-frame clones, not every one. The sample has approximately 650,000 clones, less than 97% seen once. Cells designated naive CD8 were CD45RO-negative and were positively selected for CCR7, with terminally differentiated effector memory CD45RA+ cells excluded. Sequences were obtained from naive CD8+ T cells sorted from blood. The source of these receptors is a woman aged 30 to 39 in good health.

The rearrangement links TRBV28 to TRBJ2-1, with 13 bases fitting TRBD2. CDR3 length: 17 residues. V dropped 6 bases and J dropped 4; count of bases not matched to a gene: 9. Looked up from germline, CDR1 is MDHEN and CDR2 is SYDVKM. The CDR3: CASRGTSGRAEYNEQFF. DNA for the CDR3: TGTGCCAGCAGGGGTACTAGCGGGAGGGCCGAGTACAATGAGCAGTTCTTC. The whole variable domain, remainder taken from reference TRBV28 and TRBJ2-1, is DVKVTQSSRYLVKRTGEKVFLECVQDMDHENMFWYRQDPGLGLRLIYFSYDVKMKEKGDIPEGYSVSREKKERFSLILESASTNQTSMYLCASRGTSGRAEYNEQFFGPGTRLTVL.

V gene TRBV7-6 combines with J gene TRBJ2-1, with 11 bases lining up with TRBD2. Germline lookup yields CDR1 SGHVS and CDR2 FNYEAQ. V gave up 5 bases and J gave up 3 bases; unmatched junction bases: 6. This CDR3 contains 16 residues. The CDR3 DNA reads as TGTGCCAGCAGCCCTGCTGGGACTAGCGGCTACAATGAGCAGTTCTTC. This translates into CASSPAGTSGYNEQFF.

CDR3 in DNA: TGTGCCACCCGGGACAGGGGATTGGACGAGCAGTACTTC. It encodes CATRDRGLDEQYF. V gene TRBV6-6 combines with J gene TRBJ2-7, with 10 positions matching TRBD1. Trimming cost V 10 bases and J 5 bases; bases outside gene matches: 8. The CDR3 totals 13 residues. Germline assignment: CDR1 MNHNY and CDR2 SVGAGI (reference sequence).

The genes are TRBV29-1 and TRBJ2-1, with 12 bases identical to TRBD2. CDR1 and CDR2 from the germline V gene are SQVTM and ANQGSEA. Losses at the gene ends were 2 bases for V and 7 bases for J; bases not matched to a gene: 9. The CDR3 spans 16 residues. As DNA, the CDR3 is TGCAGCGTTGAATCTGTACTAGCGGGAGGTATGAATGAGCAGTTCTTC. Amino acids: CSVESVLAGGMNEQFF.

The V call is TRBV28, the J call TRBJ2-2, with D perhaps TRBD1 or TRBD2 (5 bases each). This CDR3 has 13 amino acids. V lost 8 bases and J 6 bases, leaving 13 bases between the germline ends. Germline values: CDR1 MDHEN, CDR2 SYDVKM. CDR3 region: CASSWGNSGELFF. For the CDR3, the DNA is TGTGCCAGCTCCTGGGGGAATTCCGGGGAGCTGTTTTTT.

V gene TRBV10-1 combines with J gene TRBJ1-5; 11 nucleotides agree with TRBD1. This CDR3 has 13 residues. The V segment lost 9 bases and the J segment 7 bases; nucleotides outside the gene matches: 5. Germline V gene data show CDR1 as WNHNN and CDR2 as SYGVQD (reference sequence). CDR3 sequence: CARDRGLGQPQHF. In DNA form, the CDR3 reads TGCGCCAGGGACAGGGGGCTGGGACAGCCCCAGCATTTT.

The chain couples TRBV5-4 to TRBJ2-1, with TRBD2 matching 14 bases. This CDR3 has 18 amino acids. Germline CDR1 is SGHNT and CDR2 is YYREEE (reference sequence). V was pared by 4 bases and J by 0 bases, with 6 bases of the junction left unmatched. CDR3 DNA: TGTGCCAGCAGCGGGGGACTAGCGGGAGTCGGCTCCTACAATGAGCAGTTCTTC. It codes for CASSGGLAGVGSYNEQFF.

The J gene is TRBJ2-3, the V gene TRBV13, with D perhaps assigned TRBD1 or TRBD2 (5 bases each). Germline values: CDR1 PRHDT, CDR2 FYEKMQ (reference sequence). V was shortened by 5 bases and J by 6 bases, with 18 bases between the two germline ends. CDR3 length: 15 amino acids. The CDR3 sequence is CASSQSGTEGDTQYF. The CDR3 DNA reads as TGTGCCAGCAGCCAGTCCGGAACAGAGGGGGATACGCAGTATTTT.